This T cell receptor (beta chain) was identified during a study of cytomegalovirus exposure and HLA in healthy donors. Across the whole study: Of the donors genotyped, several hundred in all, around 76% fell in the Caucasian-associated ancestry cluster.

Germline-derived CDR1 and CDR2 are LGHNT and FRNRAP. The CDR3 is made up of 14 amino acids. The trim removed 2 bases at V and 8 bases at J, leaving 4 bases unmatched. 13 Jbeta primers and 60 Vbeta primers were used for the PCR. The assay was immunoSEQ multiplex PCR, and TCRdb's table has in-frame clones only and misses some. The sample includes under 90,000 clones, 77% of them seen just once. Overall study findings and caveats: Some segments of the V type, notably TRBV6-2 and TRBV6-3, were excluded as indistinguishable. With high specificity and sensitivity, the classifier reportedly diagnosed cytomegalovirus status.

This clone was observed a single time. Its antigen is currently unknown. This clonotype was sampled from a man over 45 in good health and CMV-seropositive. This rearrangement joins TRBV12-5 to TRBJ2-1, with TRBD2 identical over 9 bases. The sample comprised PBMCs. This CDR3 reads CASGLPSGNDEQFF. CDR3 nucleotides: TGTGCTAGTGGTTTGCCTAGCGGGAACGATGAGCAGTTCTTC.